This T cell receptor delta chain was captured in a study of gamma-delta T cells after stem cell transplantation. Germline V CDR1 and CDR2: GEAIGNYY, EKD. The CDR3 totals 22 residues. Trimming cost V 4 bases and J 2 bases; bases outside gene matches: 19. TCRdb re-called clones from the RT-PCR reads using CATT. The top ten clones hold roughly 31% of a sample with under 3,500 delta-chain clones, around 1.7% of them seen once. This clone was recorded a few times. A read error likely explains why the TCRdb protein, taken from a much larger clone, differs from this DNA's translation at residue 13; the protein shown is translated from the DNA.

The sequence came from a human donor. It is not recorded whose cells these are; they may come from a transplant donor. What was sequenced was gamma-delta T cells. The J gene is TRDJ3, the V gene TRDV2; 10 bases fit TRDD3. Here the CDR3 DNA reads TGTGCCTGTGATACAGTACTTGGTAGTGGGGGATACCCCCCCTGGGACACCCGACAGATGTTTTTC. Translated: CACDTVLGSGGYPPWDTRQMFF.